The TCR beta chain described here comes from a study of blood T cell repertoires in COVID-19. Per the original methods: From reference gene primer amplification, estimates of nucleated cell counts were derived. Only in-frame clones appear in the TCRdb table, and some are missing; sequencing was by immunoSEQ multiplex PCR. V, J and clone size are those of that table, while D and trimming were read from the DNA. The sample gives 400,000 to 500,000 clones, more than 70% of which show up once; 1.4% is in the top ten. Participants had their cohort set by participant-reported clinical history. CDR1 and CDR2 (germline): SEHNR, FQNEAQ (reference sequence). The CDR3 is 14 amino acids. V shed 0 bases, J shed 2 bases, and the junction held 1 base outside the gene matches.

What was sequenced was PBMCs or T cells enriched from blood (not recorded which). This clonotype was sampled from a woman under 30 who had been exposed to COVID-19. The chain has TRBV7-9 and TRBJ2-7, with 7 bases identical to TRBD1. The CDR3 sequence: CASSLAGQTYEQYF. In DNA, the CDR3 is TGTGCCAGCAGCTTAGCGGGACAGACCTACGAGCAGTACTTC.